The source of this T cell receptor beta chain is a study of T cell responses to AZD1222 COVID-19 vaccine. Study results and caveats: Researchers took repertoire samples only after the peak T cell response had come. Close to half of spike-specific TCRs reportedly recognize unmutated variant regions.

Here immunoSEQ multiplex PCR was the method, and the copy in TCRdb shows in-frame clones only, minus some. The sample carries 80,000 to 100,000 clones, about 88% recorded once. V gave up 4 bases and J gave up 2 bases, with 11 bases separating them. The CDR3 is 14 residues long. Germline CDR1 is SGHTA and CDR2 is FQGTGA. In the case of this clone: The target antigen is unknown.

The chain joins TRBV7-3 to TRBJ2-5; D may correspond to TRBD1 or TRBD2 (7 bases each). The TCR originated in an adult who received the AZD1222 COVID-19 vaccine. The sample here was peripheral blood, taken 28 days after the second AZD1222 dose. The DNA for the CDR3 is TGTGCCAGCAGCTCTCAGGGGGGGCAAGAGACCCAGTACTTC. Protein sequence: CASSSQGGQETQYF.